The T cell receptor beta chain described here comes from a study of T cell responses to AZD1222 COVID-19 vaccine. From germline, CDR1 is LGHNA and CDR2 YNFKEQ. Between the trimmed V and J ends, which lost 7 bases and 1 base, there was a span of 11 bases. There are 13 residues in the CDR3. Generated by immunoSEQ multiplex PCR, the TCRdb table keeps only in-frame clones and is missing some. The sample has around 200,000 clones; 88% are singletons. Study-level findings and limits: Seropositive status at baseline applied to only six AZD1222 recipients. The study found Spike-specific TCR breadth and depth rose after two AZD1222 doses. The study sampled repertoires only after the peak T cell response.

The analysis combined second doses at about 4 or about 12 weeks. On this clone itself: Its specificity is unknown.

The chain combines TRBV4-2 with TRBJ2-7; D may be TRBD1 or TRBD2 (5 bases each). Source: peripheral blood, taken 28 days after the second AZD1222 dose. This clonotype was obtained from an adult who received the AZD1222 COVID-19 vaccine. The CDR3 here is CASTGTHSYEQYF. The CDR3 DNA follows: TGTGCCAGCACCGGGACCCATTCCTACGAGCAGTACTTC.